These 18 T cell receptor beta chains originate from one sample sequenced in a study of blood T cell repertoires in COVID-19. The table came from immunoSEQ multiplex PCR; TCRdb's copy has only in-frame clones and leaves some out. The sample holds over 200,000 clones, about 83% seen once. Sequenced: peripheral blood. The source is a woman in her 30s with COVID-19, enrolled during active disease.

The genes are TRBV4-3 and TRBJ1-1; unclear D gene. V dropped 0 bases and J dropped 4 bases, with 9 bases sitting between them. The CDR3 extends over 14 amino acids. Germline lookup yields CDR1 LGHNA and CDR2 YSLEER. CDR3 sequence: CASSQDVLVTEAFF. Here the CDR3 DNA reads TGCGCCAGCAGCCAAGATGTCCTAGTCACTGAAGCTTTCTTT.

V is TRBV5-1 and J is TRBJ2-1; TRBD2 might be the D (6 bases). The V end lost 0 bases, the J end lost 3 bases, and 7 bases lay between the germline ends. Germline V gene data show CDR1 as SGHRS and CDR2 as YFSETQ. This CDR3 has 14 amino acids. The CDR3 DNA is TGCGCCAGCAGCTTGGGGGACTTCTACAATGAGCAGTTCTTC. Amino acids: CASSLGDFYNEQFF.

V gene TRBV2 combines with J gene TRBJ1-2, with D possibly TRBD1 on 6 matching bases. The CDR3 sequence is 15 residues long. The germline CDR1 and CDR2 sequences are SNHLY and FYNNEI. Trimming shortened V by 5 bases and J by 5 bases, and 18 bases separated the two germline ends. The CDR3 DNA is TGTGCCAGCAGTACCCTGAGGACAGCGACTTATGGCTACACCTTC. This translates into CASSTLRTATYGYTF.

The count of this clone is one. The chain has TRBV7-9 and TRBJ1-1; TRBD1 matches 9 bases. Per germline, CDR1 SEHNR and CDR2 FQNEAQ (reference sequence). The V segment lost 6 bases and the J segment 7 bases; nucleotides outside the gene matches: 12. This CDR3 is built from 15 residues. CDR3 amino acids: CASRTSPGQGVEAFF. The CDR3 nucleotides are TGTGCCAGCAGGACCTCCCCGGGACAGGGTGTTGAAGCTTTCTTT.

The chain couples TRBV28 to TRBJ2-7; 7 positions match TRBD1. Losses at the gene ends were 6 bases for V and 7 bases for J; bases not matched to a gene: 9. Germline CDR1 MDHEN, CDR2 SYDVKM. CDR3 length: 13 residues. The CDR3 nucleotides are TGTGCCAGCAGCCTCCTACAGGGGCAGGAGCAGTACTTC. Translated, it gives CASSLLQGQEQYF.

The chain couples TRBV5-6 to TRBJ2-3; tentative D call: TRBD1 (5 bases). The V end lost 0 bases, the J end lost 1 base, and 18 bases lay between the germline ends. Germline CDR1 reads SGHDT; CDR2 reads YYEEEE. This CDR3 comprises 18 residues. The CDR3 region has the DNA TGTGCCAGCAGCTTGGTGGCAGGGCCGGGTCGTGGCACAGATACGCAGTATTTT. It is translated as CASSLVAGPGRGTDTQYF.

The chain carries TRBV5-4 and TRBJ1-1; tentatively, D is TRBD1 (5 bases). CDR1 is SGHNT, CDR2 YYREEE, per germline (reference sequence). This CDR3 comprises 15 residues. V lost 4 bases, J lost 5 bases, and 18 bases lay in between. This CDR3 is CASSGRTRAGTEAFF. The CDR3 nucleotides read TGTGCCAGCAGCGGGAGGACGAGGGCAGGGACTGAAGCTTTCTTT. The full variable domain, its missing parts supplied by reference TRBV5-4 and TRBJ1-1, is ETGVTQSPTHLIKTRGQQVTLRCSSQSGHNTVSWYQQALGQGPQFIFQYYREEENGRGNFPPRFSGLQFPNYSSELNVNALELDDSALYLCASSGRTRAGTEAFFGQGTRLTVV.

This CDR3 is CASSQGWGSGYEQYF. CDR3 sequence (DNA): TGCGCCAGCAGCCAAGGATGGGGTTCGGGGTACGAGCAGTACTTC. V and J are TRBV4-3 and TRBJ2-7, with D possibly TRBD2 on 5 matching bases. CDR3 length equals 15 residues. Germline loops: CDR1 LGHNA, CDR2 YSLEER. V was clipped by 1 base and J by 4 bases, with 14 bases between them.

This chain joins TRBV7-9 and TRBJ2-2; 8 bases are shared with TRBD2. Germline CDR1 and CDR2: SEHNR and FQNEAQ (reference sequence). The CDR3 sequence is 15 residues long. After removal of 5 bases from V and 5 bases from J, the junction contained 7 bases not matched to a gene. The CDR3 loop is CASSHKAGDTGELFF. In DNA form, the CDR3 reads TGTGCCAGCAGCCACAAAGCGGGAGATACCGGGGAGCTGTTTTTT. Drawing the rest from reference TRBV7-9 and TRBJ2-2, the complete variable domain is DTGVSQNPRHKITKRGQNVTFRCDPISEHNRLYWYRQTLGQGPEFLTYFQNEAQLEKSRLLSDRFSAERPKGSFSTLEIQRTEQGDSAMYLCASSHKAGDTGELFFGEGSRLTVL.

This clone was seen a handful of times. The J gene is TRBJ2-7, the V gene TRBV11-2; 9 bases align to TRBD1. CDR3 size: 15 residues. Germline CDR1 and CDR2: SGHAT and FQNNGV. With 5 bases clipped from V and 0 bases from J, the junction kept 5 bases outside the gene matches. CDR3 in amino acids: CASSPGTGLSYEQYF. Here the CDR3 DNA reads TGTGCCAGCAGCCCCGGGACAGGGCTCTCCTACGAGCAGTACTTC.

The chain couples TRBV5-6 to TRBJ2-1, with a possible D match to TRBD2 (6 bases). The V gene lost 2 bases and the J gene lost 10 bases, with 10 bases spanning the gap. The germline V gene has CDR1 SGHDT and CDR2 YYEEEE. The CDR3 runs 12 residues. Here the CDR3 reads CASSLYRGEQFF. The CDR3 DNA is TGTGCCAGCAGCTTATACCGGGGGGAGCAGTTCTTC.

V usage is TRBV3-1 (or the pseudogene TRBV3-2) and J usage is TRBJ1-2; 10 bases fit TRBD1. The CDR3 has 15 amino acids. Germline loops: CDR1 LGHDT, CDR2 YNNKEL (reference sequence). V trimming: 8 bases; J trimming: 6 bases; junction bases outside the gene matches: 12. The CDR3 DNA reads TGTGCCAGCGCATTAAGGGAGGGACAGGGGAATGGCTACACCTTC. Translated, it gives CASALREGQGNGYTF.

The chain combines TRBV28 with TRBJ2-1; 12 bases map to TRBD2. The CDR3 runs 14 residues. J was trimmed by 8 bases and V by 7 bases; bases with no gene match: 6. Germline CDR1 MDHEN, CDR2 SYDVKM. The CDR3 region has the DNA TGTGCCAGCACTAGCGGGGGGGCCTCCGATGAGCAGTTCTTC. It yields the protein CASTSGGASDEQFF. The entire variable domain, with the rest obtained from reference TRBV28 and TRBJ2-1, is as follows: DVKVTQSSRYLVKRTGEKVFLECVQDMDHENMFWYRQDPGLGLRLIYFSYDVKMKEKGDIPEGYSVSREKKERFSLILESASTNQTSMYLCASTSGGASDEQFFGPGTRLTVL.

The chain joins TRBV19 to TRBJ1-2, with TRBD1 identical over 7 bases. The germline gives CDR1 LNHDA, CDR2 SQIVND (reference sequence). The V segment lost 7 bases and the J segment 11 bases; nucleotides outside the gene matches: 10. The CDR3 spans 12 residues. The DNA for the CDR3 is TGTGCCAGTATGCACAGGGGAGAGTTTTACACCTTC. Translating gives CASMHRGEFYTF.

The CDR3 sequence is CASSLAYRAGRVLAFF. The CDR3 region has the DNA TGTGCCAGCAGCTTAGCATATAGGGCCGGCAGGGTCTTAGCTTTCTTT. The chain uses TRBV7-6 and TRBJ1-1; weak D call: TRBD1 (5 bases). There are 16 residues in the CDR3. The germline V and J ends were trimmed by 0 bases and 10 bases, with 21 bases remaining between them. The V gene's germline CDR1 is SGHVS and CDR2 FNYEAQ.

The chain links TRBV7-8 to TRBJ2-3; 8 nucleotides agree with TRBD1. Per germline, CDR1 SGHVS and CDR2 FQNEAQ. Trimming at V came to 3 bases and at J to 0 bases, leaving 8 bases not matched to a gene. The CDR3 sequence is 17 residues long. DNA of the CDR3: TGTGCCAGCAGCTTGGGACAGGCCCATTCTAGCACAGATACGCAGTATTTT. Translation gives CASSLGQAHSSTDTQYF.

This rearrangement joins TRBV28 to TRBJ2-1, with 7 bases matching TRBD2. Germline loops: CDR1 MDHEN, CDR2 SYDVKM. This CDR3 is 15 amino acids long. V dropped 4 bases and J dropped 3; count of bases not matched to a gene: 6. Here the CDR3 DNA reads TGTGCCAGCAGTTCCGAGCGGGGATTCTACAATGAGCAGTTCTTC. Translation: CASSSERGFYNEQFF. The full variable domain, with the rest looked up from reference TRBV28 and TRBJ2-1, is DVKVTQSSRYLVKRTGEKVFLECVQDMDHENMFWYRQDPGLGLRLIYFSYDVKMKEKGDIPEGYSVSREKKERFSLILESASTNQTSMYLCASSSERGFYNEQFFGPGTRLTVL.

The CDR3: CASSLFGTATNEKLFF. CDR3 sequence (DNA): TGTGCCAGCAGTTTATTCGGGACAGCAACTAATGAAAAACTGTTTTTT. The chain combines TRBV28 with TRBJ1-4; 7 positions match TRBD1. Germline CDR1 is MDHEN and CDR2 is SYDVKM. The CDR3 covers 16 residues. V lost 1 base, J lost 0 bases, and 2 bases stayed unmatched.